The 9 T cell receptor beta chains reported below all come from one sample, sequenced in a study of blood T cell repertoires in COVID-19. Assay: immunoSEQ multiplex PCR; the TCRdb copy retains only in-frame clones and omits some. The sample records about 45,000 clones, around 86% being singletons. The sequenced sample was peripheral blood. These receptors were obtained from a human donor in a cohort sampled during active COVID-19.

The gene calls are TRBV5-6 and TRBJ2-7, with D maybe TRBD1 (5 bases). V shed 0 bases and J shed 3 bases, with 10 bases lying between them. Germline V CDR1 and CDR2: SGHDT, YYEEEE. The CDR3 length is 14 residues. This CDR3 reads CASSLGQGGYEQYF. In DNA form, the CDR3 reads TGTGCCAGCAGCTTGGGGCAGGGCGGCTACGAGCAGTACTTC.

V usage is TRBV4-1 and J usage is TRBJ2-1; TRBD2 aligns across 9 bases. The CDR3 runs to 18 residues. Germline assignment: CDR1 MGHRA and CDR2 YSYEKL. With V trimmed by 3 bases and J by 7 bases, 16 bases remained unmatched. CDR3 bases: TGCGCCAGCAGCCATGATAGAAGGCGGGAGGGCCCTCGGAATGAGCAGTTCTTC. Its protein product is CASSHDRRREGPRNEQFF.

The chain uses TRBV4-1 and TRBJ2-1; TRBD2 might be the D (6 bases). Deletions cut 5 bases from V and 6 bases from J, with 11 bases between. The CDR3 has 13 residues. CDR1 is MGHRA, CDR2 YSYEKL, per germline. CDR3 protein: CASSYGTPNEQFF. CDR3 sequence (DNA): TGCGCCAGCAGCTACGGGACTCCCAATGAGCAGTTCTTC.

The genes are TRBV19 and TRBJ2-1, with unresolved D. Germline lookup yields CDR1 LNHDA and CDR2 SQIVND (reference sequence). The CDR3 spans 13 residues. V shed 3 bases and J shed 4 bases, with 7 bases lying between them. The CDR3 protein is CASSMPEYNEQFF. The CDR3 region has the DNA TGTGCCAGTAGTATGCCCGAGTACAATGAGCAGTTCTTC.

The chain links TRBV15 to TRBJ2-7; 10 bases are a match to TRBD2. J gave up 9 bases and V 6 bases, and 11 bases lay outside the gene matches. Per germline, CDR1 LNHNV and CDR2 YYDKDF (reference sequence). The CDR3 runs to 14 residues. In nucleotides, the CDR3 is TGTGCCACCAGGATAGCGGGAGGCAGTTCCGGGCAGTACTTC. It yields the protein CATRIAGGSSGQYF.

The chain joins TRBV7-9 to TRBJ2-7; 7 bases align to TRBD1. Germline-derived CDR1 and CDR2 are SEHNR and FQNEAQ (reference sequence). This CDR3 has 15 amino acids. Losses at the gene ends were 5 bases for V and 2 bases for J; bases not matched to a gene: 9. The CDR3 sequence: CASSPKTGPTYEQYF. The CDR3 DNA sequence: TGTGCCAGCAGCCCTAAGACAGGGCCGACCTACGAGCAGTACTTC. Supplemented by reference TRBV7-9 and TRBJ2-7, the full variable domain reads DTGVSQNPRHKITKRGQNVTFRCDPISEHNRLYWYRQTLGQGPEFLTYFQNEAQLEKSRLLSDRFSAERPKGSFSTLEIQRTEQGDSAMYLCASSPKTGPTYEQYFGPGTRLTVT.

The V and J genes are TRBV28 and TRBJ2-7; the D is unclear. CDR3 length: 13 residues. The ends were cut back, 3 bases at V and 2 bases at J, with 8 bases in the middle. Germline assignment: CDR1 MDHEN and CDR2 SYDVKM. DNA of the CDR3: TGTGCCAGCAGTTTTGCGGATACCTACGAGCAGTACTTC. Its protein product is CASSFADTYEQYF.

This chain joins TRBV24-1 and TRBJ1-5; no reliable D call. The V and J ends lost 0 bases and 7 bases respectively, with 12 bases between them. Germline V gene sequence: CDR1 KGHDR, CDR2 SFDVKD. CDR3 length: 15 amino acids. CDR3 loop: CATSDLQVGRQPQHF. DNA for the CDR3: TGTGCCACCAGTGATTTGCAGGTGGGGAGGCAGCCCCAGCATTTT.

The chain is built from TRBV30 and TRBJ1-4, with 10 bases that match TRBD1. Trimming cost V 6 bases and J 5 bases; bases outside gene matches: 9. The CDR3 totals 15 residues. In germline, CDR1 is GTSNPN, CDR2 SVGIG (reference sequence). The chain's CDR3 is CACSGQGMANEKLFF. The DNA for the CDR3 is TGTGCCTGCTCGGGACAGGGGATGGCAAATGAAAAACTGTTTTTT. The variable domain in full, completed from reference TRBV30 and TRBJ1-4, reads SQTIHQWPATLVQPVGSPLSLECTVEGTSNPNLYWYRQAAGRGLQLLFYSVGIGQISSEVPQNLSASRPQDRQFILSSKKLLLSDSGFYLCACSGQGMANEKLFFGSGTQLSVL.